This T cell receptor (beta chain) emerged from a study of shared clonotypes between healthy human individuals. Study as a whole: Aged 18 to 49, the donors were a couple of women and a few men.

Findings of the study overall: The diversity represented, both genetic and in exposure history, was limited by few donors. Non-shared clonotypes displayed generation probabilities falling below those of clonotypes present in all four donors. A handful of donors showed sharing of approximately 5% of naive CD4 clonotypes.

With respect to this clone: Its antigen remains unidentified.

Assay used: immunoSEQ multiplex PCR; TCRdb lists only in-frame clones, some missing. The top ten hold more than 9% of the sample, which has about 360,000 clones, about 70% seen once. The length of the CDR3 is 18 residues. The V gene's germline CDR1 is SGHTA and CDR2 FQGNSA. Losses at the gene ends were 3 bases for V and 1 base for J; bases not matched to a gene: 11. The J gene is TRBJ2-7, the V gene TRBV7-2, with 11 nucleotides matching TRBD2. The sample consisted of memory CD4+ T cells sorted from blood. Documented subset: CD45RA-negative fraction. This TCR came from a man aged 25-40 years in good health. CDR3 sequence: CASSFPRVAGGASYEQYF. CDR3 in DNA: TGTGCCAGCAGCTTCCCCCGGGTAGCGGGAGGGGCGTCCTACGAGCAGTACTTC. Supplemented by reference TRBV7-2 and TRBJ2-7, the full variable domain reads GAGVSQSPSNKVTEKGKDVELRCDPISGHTALYWYRQSLGQGLEFLIYFQGNSAPDKSGLPSDRFSAERTGGSVSTLTIQRTQQEDSAVYLCASSFPRVAGGASYEQYFGPGTRLTVT.